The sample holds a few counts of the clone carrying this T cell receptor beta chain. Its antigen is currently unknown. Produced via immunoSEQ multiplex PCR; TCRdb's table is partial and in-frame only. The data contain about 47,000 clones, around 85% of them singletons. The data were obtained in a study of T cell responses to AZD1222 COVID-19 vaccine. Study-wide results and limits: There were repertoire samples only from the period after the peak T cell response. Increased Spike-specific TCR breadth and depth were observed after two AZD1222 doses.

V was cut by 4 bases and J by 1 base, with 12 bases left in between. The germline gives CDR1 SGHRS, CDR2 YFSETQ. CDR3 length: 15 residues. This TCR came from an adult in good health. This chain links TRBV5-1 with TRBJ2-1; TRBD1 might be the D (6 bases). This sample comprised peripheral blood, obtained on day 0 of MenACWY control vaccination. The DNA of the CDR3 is TGCGCCAGCAGCATGACAGGCTTTTCCTACAATGAGCAGTTCTTC. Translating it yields CASSMTGFSYNEQFF.